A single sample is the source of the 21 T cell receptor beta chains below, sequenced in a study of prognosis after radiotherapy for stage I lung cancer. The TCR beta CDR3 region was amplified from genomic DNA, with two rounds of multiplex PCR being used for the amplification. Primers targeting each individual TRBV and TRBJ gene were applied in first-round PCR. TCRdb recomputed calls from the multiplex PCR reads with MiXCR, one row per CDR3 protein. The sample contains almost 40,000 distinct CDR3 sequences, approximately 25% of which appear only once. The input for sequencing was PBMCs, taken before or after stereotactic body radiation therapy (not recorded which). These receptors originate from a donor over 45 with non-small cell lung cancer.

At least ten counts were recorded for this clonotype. The CDR3 sequence: CASIRRANYGYTF. CDR3 DNA: TGTGCCAGCATCAGACGAGCTAACTATGGCTACACCTTC. The V and J genes are TRBV2 and TRBJ1-2; D is unresolved. The CDR3 covers 13 residues. The V end was cut by 7 bases, the J end by 0 bases, with 9 bases between. The germline V gene has CDR1 SNHLY and CDR2 FYNNEI.

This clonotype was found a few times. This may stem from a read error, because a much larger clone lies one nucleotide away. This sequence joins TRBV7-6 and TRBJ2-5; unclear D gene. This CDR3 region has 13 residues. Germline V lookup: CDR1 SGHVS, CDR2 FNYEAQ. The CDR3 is CASSLHRQETKYF. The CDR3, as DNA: TGTGCCAGCAGCTTACATCGCCAAGAGACCAAGTACTTC. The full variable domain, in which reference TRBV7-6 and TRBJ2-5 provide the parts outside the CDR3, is GAGVSQSPRYKVTKRGQDVALRCDPISGHVSLYWYRQALGQGPEFLTYFNYEAQQDKSGLPNDRFSAERPEGSISTLTIQRTEQRDSAMYRCASSLHRQETKYFGPGTRLLVL.

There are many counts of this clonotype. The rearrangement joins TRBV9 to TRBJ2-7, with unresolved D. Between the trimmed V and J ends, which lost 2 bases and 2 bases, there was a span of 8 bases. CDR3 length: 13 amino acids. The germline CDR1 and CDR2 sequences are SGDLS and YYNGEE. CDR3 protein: CASSVDGTYEQYF. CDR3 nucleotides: TGTGCCAGCAGCGTCGACGGAACCTACGAGCAGTACTTC.

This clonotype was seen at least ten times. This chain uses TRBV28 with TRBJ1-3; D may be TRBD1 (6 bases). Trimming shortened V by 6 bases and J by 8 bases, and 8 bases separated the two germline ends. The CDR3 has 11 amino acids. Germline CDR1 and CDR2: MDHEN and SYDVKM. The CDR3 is CASSTGYTIYF. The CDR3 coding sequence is TGTGCCAGCAGCACAGGGTACACCATATATTTT.

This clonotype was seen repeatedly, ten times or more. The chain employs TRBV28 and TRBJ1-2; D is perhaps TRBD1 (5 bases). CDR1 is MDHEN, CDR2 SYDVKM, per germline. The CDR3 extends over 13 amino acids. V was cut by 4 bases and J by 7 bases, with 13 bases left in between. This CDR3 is CASSSRDRSGYTF. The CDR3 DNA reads TGTGCCAGCAGTTCCCGAGACAGATCTGGCTACACCTTC.

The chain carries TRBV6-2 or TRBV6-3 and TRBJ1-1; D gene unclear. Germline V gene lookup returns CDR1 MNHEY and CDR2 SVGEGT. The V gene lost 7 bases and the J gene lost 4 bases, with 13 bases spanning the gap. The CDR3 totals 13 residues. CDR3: CASIWEESTEAFF. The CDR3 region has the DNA TGTGCCAGCATCTGGGAGGAGAGCACTGAAGCTTTCTTT.

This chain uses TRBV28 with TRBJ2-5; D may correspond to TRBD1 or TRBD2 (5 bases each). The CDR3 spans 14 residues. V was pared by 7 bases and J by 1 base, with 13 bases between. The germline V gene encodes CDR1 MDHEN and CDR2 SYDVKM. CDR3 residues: CASNYGAVQETQYF. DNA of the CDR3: TGTGCCAGCAATTACGGGGCAGTCCAAGAGACCCAGTACTTC.

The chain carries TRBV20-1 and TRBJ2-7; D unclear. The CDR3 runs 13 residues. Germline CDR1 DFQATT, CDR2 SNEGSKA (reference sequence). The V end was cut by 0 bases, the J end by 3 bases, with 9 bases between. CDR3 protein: CSARESIFYEQYF. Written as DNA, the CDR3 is TGCAGTGCTAGAGAGAGCATCTTCTACGAGCAGTACTTC.

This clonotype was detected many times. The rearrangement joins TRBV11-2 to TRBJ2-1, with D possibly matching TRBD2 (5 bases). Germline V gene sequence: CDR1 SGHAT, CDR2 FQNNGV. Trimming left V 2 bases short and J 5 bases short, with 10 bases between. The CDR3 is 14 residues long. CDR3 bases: TGTGCCAGCAGCTTATTGGGGAGAAACAATGAGCAGTTCTTC. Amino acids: CASSLLGRNNEQFF.

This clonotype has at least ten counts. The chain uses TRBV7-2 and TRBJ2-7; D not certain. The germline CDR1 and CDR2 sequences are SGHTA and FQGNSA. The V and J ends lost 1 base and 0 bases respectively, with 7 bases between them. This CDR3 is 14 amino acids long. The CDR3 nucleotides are TGTGCCAGCAGCTTAGATCAAGTCTCCTACGAGCAGTACTTC. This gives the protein CASSLDQVSYEQYF. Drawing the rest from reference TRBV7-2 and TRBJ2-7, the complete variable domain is GAGVSQSPSNKVTEKGKDVELRCDPISGHTALYWYRQSLGQGLEFLIYFQGNSAPDKSGLPSDRFSAERTGGSVSTLTIQRTQQEDSAVYLCASSLDQVSYEQYFGPGTRLTVT.

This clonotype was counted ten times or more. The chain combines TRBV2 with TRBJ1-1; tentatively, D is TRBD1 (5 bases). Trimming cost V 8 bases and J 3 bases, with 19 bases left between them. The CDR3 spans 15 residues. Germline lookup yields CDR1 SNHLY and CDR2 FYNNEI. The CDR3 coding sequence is TGTGCCAGCTCCACCGGGGCCGTGGGGGACACTGAAGCTTTCTTT. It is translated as CASSTGAVGDTEAFF.

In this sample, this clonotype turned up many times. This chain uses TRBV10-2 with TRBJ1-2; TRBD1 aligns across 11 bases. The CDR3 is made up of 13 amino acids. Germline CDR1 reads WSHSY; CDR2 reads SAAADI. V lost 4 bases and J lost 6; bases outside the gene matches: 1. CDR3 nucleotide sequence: TGCGCCAGCAGTGCGGGACAGGGGGATGGCTACACCTTC. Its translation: CASSAGQGDGYTF.

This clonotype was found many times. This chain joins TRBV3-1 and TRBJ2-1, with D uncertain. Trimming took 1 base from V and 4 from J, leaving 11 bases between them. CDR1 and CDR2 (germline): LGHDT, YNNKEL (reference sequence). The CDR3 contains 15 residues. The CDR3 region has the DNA TGTGCCAGCAGCCAAGCCTCTTCTAAATACAATGAGCAGTTCTTC. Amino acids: CASSQASSKYNEQFF.

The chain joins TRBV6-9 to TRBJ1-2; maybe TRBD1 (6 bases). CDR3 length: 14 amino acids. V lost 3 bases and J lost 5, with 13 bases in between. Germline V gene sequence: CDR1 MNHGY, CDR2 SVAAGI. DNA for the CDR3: TGTGCCAGCAGTTACGGGGGGCCGGTATATGGCTACACCTTC. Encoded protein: CASSYGGPVYGYTF.

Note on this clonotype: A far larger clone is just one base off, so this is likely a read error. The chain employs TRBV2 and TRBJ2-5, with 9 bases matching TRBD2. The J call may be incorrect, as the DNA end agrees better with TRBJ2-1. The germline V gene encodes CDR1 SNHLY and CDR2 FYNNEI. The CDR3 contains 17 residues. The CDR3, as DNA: TGTGCCAGCAGCACCAGGGCGGTGGCGGGGGGGCCCAATGAGCAGTTCTTC. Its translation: CASSTRAVAGGPNEQFF.

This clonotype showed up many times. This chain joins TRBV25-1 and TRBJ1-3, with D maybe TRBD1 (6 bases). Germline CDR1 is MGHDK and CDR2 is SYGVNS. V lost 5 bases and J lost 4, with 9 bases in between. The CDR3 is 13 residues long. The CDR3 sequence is CASSLQGGNTIYF. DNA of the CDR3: TGTGCCAGCAGTCTACAGGGAGGAAACACCATATATTTT.

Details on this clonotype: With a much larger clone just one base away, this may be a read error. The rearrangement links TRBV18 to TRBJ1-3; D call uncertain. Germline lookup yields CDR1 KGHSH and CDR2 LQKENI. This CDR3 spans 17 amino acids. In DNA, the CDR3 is TGTGTCAGCTCACCTCAGGAGGGTACATACTCTGGAAACACCATATATTTT. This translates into CVSSPQEGTYSGNTIYF.

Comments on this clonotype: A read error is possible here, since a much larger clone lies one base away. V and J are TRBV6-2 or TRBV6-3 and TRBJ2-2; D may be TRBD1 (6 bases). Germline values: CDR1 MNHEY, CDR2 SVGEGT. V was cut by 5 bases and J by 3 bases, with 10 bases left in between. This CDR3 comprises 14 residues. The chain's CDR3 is CASSEGGYTGELFF. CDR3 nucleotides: TGTGCCAGCAGTGAAGGGGGTTACACCGGGGAGCTGTTTTTT.

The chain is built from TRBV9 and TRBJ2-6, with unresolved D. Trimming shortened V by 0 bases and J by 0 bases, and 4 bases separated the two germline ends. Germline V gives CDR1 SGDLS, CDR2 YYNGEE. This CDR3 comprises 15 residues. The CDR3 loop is CASSVGLSGANVLTF. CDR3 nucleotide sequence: TGTGCCAGCAGCGTAGGACTCTCTGGGGCCAACGTCCTGACTTTC.

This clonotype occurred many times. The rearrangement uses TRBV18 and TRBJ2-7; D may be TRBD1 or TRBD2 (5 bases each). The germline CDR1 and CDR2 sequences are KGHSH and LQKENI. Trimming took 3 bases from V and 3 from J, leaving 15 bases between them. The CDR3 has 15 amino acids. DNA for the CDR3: TGTGCCAGCTCACCGGCTGGGGGTACGAACTACGAGCAGTACTTC. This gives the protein CASSPAGGTNYEQYF. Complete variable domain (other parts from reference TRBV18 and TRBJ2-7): NAGVMQNPRHLVRRRGQEARLRCSPMKGHSHVYWYRQLPEEGLKFMVYLQKENIIDESGMPKERFSAEFPKEGPSILRIQQVVRGDSAAYFCASSPAGGTNYEQYFGPGTRLTVT.

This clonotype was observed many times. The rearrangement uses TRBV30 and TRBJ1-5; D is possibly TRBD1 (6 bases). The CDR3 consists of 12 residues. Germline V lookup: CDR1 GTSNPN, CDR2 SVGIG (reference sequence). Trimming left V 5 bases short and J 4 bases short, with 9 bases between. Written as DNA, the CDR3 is TGTGCCTGGGGTAGGGGGAATCAGCCCCAGCATTTT. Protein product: CAWGRGNQPQHF.